The clone carrying this TCR beta chain was recorded a few times. Its antigen is undetermined. The germline V gene has CDR1 SGHKS and CDR2 YYEKEE (reference sequence). The V and J ends lost 6 bases and 0 bases respectively, with 15 bases between them. The CDR3 length is 15 residues. The data belong to a study of T cells in Graves' hyperthyroidism and ophthalmopathy. Overall study results and limits: The blood repertoire included most of the expanded thyroid clonotypes above 0.001.

What was amplified from RNA transcripts were TCR beta CDR3 regions. An initial round of RT-PCR targeting the TCR CDR3 relied on the HTBI primer set. TCRdb re-analysed the multiplex PCR reads in MiXCR, keeping a single row per CDR3 protein. This table holds some 250,000 distinct CDR3 sequences, roughly 15% found once. It was at first hyperthyroidism diagnosis, before any ophthalmopathy symptoms, that the blood sample was taken. The genes are TRBV5-5 and TRBJ1-2; D is unresolved. The sequence derives from a woman between 50 and 59 years old with Graves' hyperthyroidism that later progressed to Graves' ophthalmopathy. Material for sequencing was blood. The CDR3 DNA follows: TGTGCCAGCACCCCTCTGGACTGGGCTAACTATGGCTACACCTTC. Translating it yields CASTPLDWANYGYTF.